The 20 T cell receptor beta chains given below trace back to one sample, sequenced in a study of blood T cells in healthy people across ages. The authors ran a second PCR of 7 to 11 cycles using a sample-barcoded 5' primer and a J-beta primer mix. TCRdb independently ran MiXCR on the 5' RACE reads; one entry per CDR3 protein. The table shows roughly 830,000 distinct CDR3 sequences, with about 62% occurring only once. Sequenced material: blood. The receptors here all came from a man aged 25-40 years in good health.

The genes are TRBV7-2 and TRBJ2-7; 7 bases match TRBD2. Germline CDR1 and CDR2: SGHTA and FQGNSA. With 3 bases clipped from V and 6 bases from J, the junction kept 2 bases outside the gene matches. The length of the CDR3 is 12 residues. The chain's CDR3 is CASSFPGGEQYF. Written as DNA, the CDR3 is TGTGCCAGCAGCTTCCCGGGGGGCGAGCAGTACTTC.

CDR3 amino acids: CASSTLAGGLNIQYF. CDR3 in DNA: TGTGCCAGCAGCACTCTAGCGGGGGGGTTAAACATTCAGTACTTC. V is TRBV9 and J is TRBJ2-4; TRBD2 agrees at 12 bases. The length of the CDR3 is 15 residues. From germline, CDR1 is SGDLS and CDR2 YYNGEE. Trimming took 4 bases from V and 6 from J; bases not matched to a gene: 5.

CDR3 sequence (DNA): TGCGCCAGCAGGCGGCGGCCAGACGGCACAGATACGCAGTATTTT. Translated: CASRRRPDGTDTQYF. The genes are TRBV5-1 and TRBJ2-3; unclear D gene. CDR1 is SGHRS and CDR2 is YFSETQ in the germline V gene. V lost 5 bases and J 1 base, leaving 14 bases between the germline ends. The CDR3 runs 15 residues.

The V gene is TRBV4-2, the J gene TRBJ1-6; D is uncertain. CDR1 LGHNA and CDR2 YNFKEQ come from the germline V gene. The length of the CDR3 is 15 residues. V lost 0 bases, J lost 7 bases, and 10 bases lay in between. DNA of the CDR3: TGTGCCAGCAGCCAAGATAACGCGGCGAATTCACCCCTCCACTTT. Protein: CASSQDNAANSPLHF.

The V call is TRBV4-3, the J call TRBJ1-1; D remains unclear. Germline-derived CDR1 and CDR2 are LGHNA and YSLEER. This CDR3 contains 12 residues. Deletions cut 4 bases from V and 9 bases from J, with 12 bases between. Here the CDR3 DNA reads TGCGCCAGCAGCCCCGGGATGGGGAAAGCTTTCTTT. Protein product: CASSPGMGKAFF.

The V and J genes are TRBV27 and TRBJ1-5; no definite D call. Germline V gene lookup returns CDR1 MNHEY and CDR2 SMNVEV (reference sequence). Trimming shortened V by 6 bases and J by 9 bases, and 9 bases separated the two germline ends. The CDR3 runs to 11 residues. CDR3 residues: CASRGIGPQHF. CDR3 DNA sequence: TGTGCCAGCAGGGGTATAGGGCCCCAGCATTTT.

CDR3 DNA sequence: TGCGCCAGCAGCCAAGGGGGTTTCAATGAGCAGTTCTTC. Translated: CASSQGGFNEQFF. The V and J genes are TRBV4-3 and TRBJ2-1; D is unresolved. The V end was cut by 1 base, the J end by 6 bases, with 7 bases between. Germline CDR1 is LGHNA and CDR2 is YSLEER. This CDR3 contains 13 residues.

The CDR3 coding sequence is TGTGCCAGCAGCCAAGGTGGACAGGTCGGGGAGACCCAGTACTTC. It specifies CASSQGGQVGETQYF. V and J are TRBV4-2 and TRBJ2-7; TRBD1 aligns across 7 bases. The DNA end lines up better with TRBJ2-5; the J call may be wrong. This CDR3 comprises 15 residues. CDR1 and CDR2 (germline): LGHNA, YNFKEQ.

V usage is TRBV5-5 and J usage is TRBJ2-7, with 7 bases aligning to TRBD2. Trimming at V came to 7 bases and at J to 6 bases, leaving 10 bases not matched to a gene. Germline CDR1 reads SGHKS; CDR2 reads YYEKEE (reference sequence). The CDR3 extends over 13 amino acids. The CDR3 DNA follows: TGTGCCAGCTTCGGGGGAGGGGAACGCGAGCAGTACTTC. This gives the protein CASFGGGEREQYF.

This clonotype showed up just a few times. V usage is TRBV7-9 and J usage is TRBJ2-3, with D unresolved. Deletions cut 2 bases from V and 6 bases from J, with 6 bases between. In germline, CDR1 is SEHNR, CDR2 FQNEAQ (reference sequence). The CDR3 spans 12 residues. CDR3: CASSLYPDTQYF. The CDR3 DNA reads TGTGCCAGCAGCTTATACCCGGATACGCAGTATTTT.

This clonotype was observed a few times. The chain has TRBV9 and TRBJ2-1, with D uncertain. The CDR3 extends over 12 amino acids. Germline V gives CDR1 SGDLS, CDR2 YYNGEE. Trimming pared 0 bases from V and 5 bases from J, leaving 3 bases between. The CDR3 protein is CASSVDNNEQFF. CDR3 sequence (DNA): TGTGCCAGCAGCGTAGATAACAATGAGCAGTTCTTC.

The genes are TRBV9 and TRBJ2-5, with D maybe TRBD2 (5 bases). CDR3 length: 15 amino acids. With 4 bases removed from V and 5 bases from J, the gap between germline ends came to 18 bases. Germline CDR1 SGDLS, CDR2 YYNGEE. Here the CDR3 reads CASSQSGRVRETQYF. CDR3 coding DNA: TGTGCCAGCAGCCAATCGGGAAGGGTTCGGGAGACCCAGTACTTC.

The CDR3 loop reads CASSRDIASYEQYF. CDR3 DNA sequence: TGTGCCAGCAGCCGAGATATCGCCTCCTACGAGCAGTACTTC. The chain uses TRBV28 and TRBJ2-7, with unresolved D. The V and J ends lost 6 bases and 0 bases respectively, with 12 bases between them. The CDR3 sequence is 14 residues long. In germline, CDR1 is MDHEN, CDR2 SYDVKM. The full variable domain, completed using reference TRBV28 and TRBJ2-7, is DVKVTQSSRYLVKRTGEKVFLECVQDMDHENMFWYRQDPGLGLRLIYFSYDVKMKEKGDIPEGYSVSREKKERFSLILESASTNQTSMYLCASSRDIASYEQYFGPGTRLTVT.

In DNA form, the CDR3 reads TGTGCCAGCAGTTACTCGTCGGGCGCCCCCTTTTATGAGCAGTTCTTC. It translates to CASSYSSGAPFYEQFF. This rearrangement joins TRBV6-6 to TRBJ2-1, with D uncertain. Between the trimmed V and J ends, which lost 0 bases and 8 bases, there was a span of 17 bases. CDR3 length equals 16 residues. CDR1 is MNHNY and CDR2 is SVGAGI in the germline V gene (reference sequence).

The V and J genes are TRBV4-3 and TRBJ2-3, with no clear D. CDR1 is LGHNA and CDR2 is YSLEER in the germline V gene. Trimming left V 0 bases short and J 0 bases short, with 13 bases between. The CDR3 contains 17 residues. In DNA, the CDR3 is TGCGCCAGCAGCCAAGATAACTTGAAGTTTAGCACAGATACGCAGTATTTT. As protein: CASSQDNLKFSTDTQYF.

The V gene is TRBV20-1, the J gene TRBJ1-4; D remains unclear. Trimming took 3 bases from V and 7 from J, leaving 12 bases between them. Germline loops: CDR1 DFQATT, CDR2 SNEGSKA (reference sequence). This CDR3 is built from 13 residues. The CDR3 DNA is TGCAGTGCTAGCCCCCAGATGGGTGAAAAACTGTTTTTT. Translated: CSASPQMGEKLFF.

The genes are TRBV27 and TRBJ2-7; D remains ambiguous. The length of the CDR3 is 12 residues. Trimming left V 6 bases short and J 2 bases short, with 8 bases between. CDR1 and CDR2 from the germline V gene are MNHEY and SMNVEV (reference sequence). CDR3 protein: CASRNPPYEQYF. CDR3 coding DNA: TGTGCCAGCAGGAACCCGCCCTACGAGCAGTACTTC.

This chain links TRBV3-1 with TRBJ2-7, with 9 bases lining up with TRBD1. This CDR3 has 16 amino acids. Per germline, CDR1 LGHDT and CDR2 YNNKEL (reference sequence). V trimming: 4 bases; J trimming: 0 bases; junction bases outside the gene matches: 7. In DNA, the CDR3 is TGTGCCAGCAGCCTCTCCGGGACAGGGAGCTCCTACGAGCAGTACTTC. Translated: CASSLSGTGSSYEQYF.

The chain uses TRBV3-1 and TRBJ2-7; D not resolved. The V gene's germline CDR1 is LGHDT and CDR2 YNNKEL (reference sequence). The CDR3 consists of 16 residues. Trimming took off 1 base at V and 1 base at J, with 14 bases between the two ends. The chain's CDR3 is CASSQGSSGPSYEQYF. The CDR3, as DNA: TGTGCCAGCAGCCAAGGTAGTTCTGGGCCGTCCTACGAGCAGTACTTC.

The chain has TRBV7-2 and TRBJ2-7, with TRBD1 identical over 10 bases. The J call may be mistaken, given a closer DNA end match to TRBJ2-5. The CDR3 runs to 16 residues. Germline loops: CDR1 SGHTA, CDR2 FQGNSA. The CDR3 sequence is CASSLVGTGVRETQYF. In DNA form, the CDR3 reads TGTGCCAGCAGCTTAGTCGGGACAGGGGTCAGAGAGACCCAGTACTTC.